These 27 T cell receptor beta chains were sequenced from one sample in a study of blood T cell repertoires in COVID-19. Libraries were prepared by immunoSEQ multiplex PCR; TCRdb keeps only in-frame clonotypes and omits some of them. In the table there are 330,000 or so clones, approximately 89% of which are singletons. Sequencing used PBMCs or T cells enriched from blood (not recorded which). The receptors derive from a man aged 35 to 55 in a cohort exposed to, infected with or recovered from COVID-19 (not recorded which).

The V and J genes are TRBV27 and TRBJ2-7; unclear D gene. V was pared by 7 bases and J by 0 bases, with 7 bases between. Germline V gene sequence: CDR1 MNHEY, CDR2 SMNVEV (reference sequence). The CDR3 spans 12 residues. CDR3 nucleotides: TGTGCCAGCAAGTCCTACTCCTACGAGCAGTACTTC. Translated: CASKSYSYEQYF.

This clone was detected once. In DNA, the CDR3 is TGTGCCAGCAGCTCTACCGGACAGTTTGCAACTAATGAAAAACTGTTTTTT. This encodes CASSSTGQFATNEKLFF. The chain carries TRBV7-3 and TRBJ1-4; a possible D gene is TRBD1 (6 bases). The CDR3 runs to 17 residues. V was cut by 4 bases and J by 0 bases, with 15 bases left in between. Looked up from germline, CDR1 is SGHTA and CDR2 is FQGTGA.

The chain carries TRBV2 and TRBJ1-1, with a possible D match to TRBD1 (6 bases). The CDR3 extends over 14 amino acids. Germline V CDR1 and CDR2: SNHLY, FYNNEI. V gave up 7 bases and J gave up 8 bases, with 20 bases separating them. DNA for the CDR3: TGTGCCAGCACCCGAACAGGGTCTTTAACCGAAGCTTTCTTT. Translated, it gives CASTRTGSLTEAFF.

The chain recombines TRBV18 with TRBJ1-4, with D possibly being TRBD1 (6 bases). The CDR3 totals 14 residues. V dropped 2 bases and J dropped 7 bases, with 11 bases sitting between them. Germline assignment: CDR1 KGHSH and CDR2 LQKENI. Written as DNA, the CDR3 is TGTGCCAGCTCACCAGAGGGGGTTGGTGAAAAACTGTTTTTT. This codes for CASSPEGVGEKLFF.

The sample holds one count of this clone. V usage is TRBV30 and J usage is TRBJ2-1; 8 positions match TRBD2. The junction had 8 bases not matched to a gene; V was cut back by 4 bases and J by 6 bases. The CDR3 covers 14 residues. The germline CDR1 and CDR2 sequences are GTSNPN and SVGIG (reference sequence). The CDR3 loop is CAWNDLAGRNEQFF. CDR3 nucleotide sequence: TGTGCCTGGAATGACCTAGCGGGTCGCAATGAGCAGTTCTTC.

The V and J genes are TRBV18 and TRBJ1-1, with 7 bases fitting TRBD1. The germline V gene has CDR1 KGHSH and CDR2 LQKENI. V trimming: 5 bases; J trimming: 5 bases; junction bases outside the gene matches: 8. The CDR3 consists of 14 residues. Written as DNA, the CDR3 is TGTGCCAGCTCAGCTACAGGGGCGGGGACTGAAGCTTTCTTT. As protein: CASSATGAGTEAFF.

The chain carries TRBV27 and TRBJ2-5; D is possibly TRBD1 (6 bases). V shed 8 bases and J shed 7 bases, with 20 bases lying between them. The V gene's germline CDR1 is MNHEY and CDR2 SMNVEV (reference sequence). The CDR3 is 14 amino acids. This CDR3 reads CASPLTGIRGTQYF. CDR3 bases: TGTGCCAGCCCCTTGACAGGCATCCGTGGGACCCAGTACTTC.

This sequence joins TRBV6-4 and TRBJ2-6; D might be TRBD2 (5 bases). The V and J ends lost 3 bases and 0 bases respectively, with 6 bases between them. The CDR3 is 15 residues long. CDR1 and CDR2 from the germline V gene are MRHNA and SNTAGT. The CDR3 reads CASSEEGSGANVLTF. CDR3 coding DNA: TGTGCCAGCAGTGAAGAGGGCTCTGGGGCCAACGTCCTGACTTTC.

This clone was picked up a small number of times. The chain recombines TRBV24-1 with TRBJ1-5; D is possibly TRBD1 (5 bases). CDR1 is KGHDR and CDR2 is SFDVKD in the germline V gene. V was trimmed by 5 bases and J by 4 bases, leaving 8 bases between them. The CDR3 contains 13 residues. CDR3 loop: CATSARVNQPQHF. CDR3 coding DNA: TGTGCCACCAGTGCCAGGGTGAATCAGCCCCAGCATTTT.

CDR3 sequence (DNA): TGTGCCACCAGCAGAGATCTCGGACTAGCGGGAGTCGGGGTCACCGGGGAGCTGTTTTTT. This sequence encodes CATSRDLGLAGVGVTGELFF. This chain connects TRBV15 to TRBJ2-2; 13 bases map to TRBD2. Per germline, CDR1 LNHNV and CDR2 YYDKDF (reference sequence). V trimming: 0 bases; J trimming: 4 bases; junction bases outside the gene matches: 11. The CDR3 runs to 20 residues.

The chain couples TRBV6-2 or TRBV6-3 to TRBJ2-3, with D tentatively TRBD2 (6 bases). Germline assignment: CDR1 MNHEY and CDR2 SVGEGT. The V gene lost 6 bases and the J gene lost 0 bases, with 10 bases spanning the gap. This CDR3 comprises 14 residues. In nucleotides, the CDR3 is TGTGCCAGCAGCGGGACTGCCAGCACAGATACGCAGTATTTT. It codes for CASSGTASTDTQYF.

This clone was counted between two and nine times. This chain links TRBV19 with TRBJ1-6; 10 bases agree with TRBD1. The trim removed 3 bases at V and 8 bases at J, leaving 7 bases unmatched. The germline gives CDR1 LNHDA, CDR2 SQIVND (reference sequence). The CDR3 contains 16 residues. In DNA, the CDR3 is TGTGCCAGTAGTATTCTATCCGGGACAGGGGATTCACCCCTCCACTTT. Protein: CASSILSGTGDSPLHF. The full variable domain, rest sourced from reference TRBV19 and TRBJ1-6, is DGGITQSPKYLFRKEGQNVTLSCEQNLNHDAMYWYRQDPGQGLRLIYYSQIVNDFQKGDIAEGYSVSREKKESFPLTVTSAQKNPTAFYLCASSILSGTGDSPLHFGNGTRLTVT.

This chain uses TRBV27 with TRBJ2-7; 10 bases are shared with TRBD2. J was trimmed by 4 bases and V by 2 bases; bases with no gene match: 5. The germline V gene encodes CDR1 MNHEY and CDR2 SMNVEV (reference sequence). This CDR3 has 15 residues. CDR3 sequence: CASSLGSGRGYEQYF. Here the CDR3 DNA reads TGTGCCAGCAGTTTAGGGAGCGGGAGGGGGTACGAGCAGTACTTC.

This rearrangement joins TRBV27 to TRBJ1-1, with a weak D call TRBD1 (5 bases). The germline gives CDR1 MNHEY, CDR2 SMNVEV (reference sequence). The CDR3 totals 15 residues. Between the trimmed V and J ends, which lost 5 bases and 4 bases, there was a span of 17 bases. For the CDR3, the DNA is TGTGCCAGCAGTCTGCGGCGGGGGGGAGCCACTGAAGCTTTCTTT. Its protein is CASSLRRGGATEAFF.

A few counts support this clone. The CDR3 DNA reads as TGTGCCAGCAACCTAAGAGACAGGGACGAGCAGTTCTTC. The encoded protein is CASNLRDRDEQFF. The V and J genes are TRBV2 and TRBJ2-1; 7 nucleotides align to TRBD1. After removal of 7 bases from V and 10 bases from J, the junction contained 10 bases not matched to a gene. Germline CDR1 and CDR2: SNHLY and FYNNEI. This CDR3 has 13 residues.

The chain joins TRBV18 to TRBJ1-4; 7 bases fit TRBD1. Germline CDR1 reads KGHSH; CDR2 reads LQKENI. The V and J ends lost 6 bases and 8 bases, in that order; junction bases with no gene match: 15. The CDR3 extends over 16 amino acids. DNA for the CDR3: TGTGCCAGCTCCGCAGGGGATTACGGACAGGCGGAAAAACTGTTTTTT. Its translation: CASSAGDYGQAEKLFF. The whole variable domain, remainder taken from reference TRBV18 and TRBJ1-4, is NAGVMQNPRHLVRRRGQEARLRCSPMKGHSHVYWYRQLPEEGLKFMVYLQKENIIDESGMPKERFSAEFPKEGPSILRIQQVVRGDSAAYFCASSAGDYGQAEKLFFGSGTQLSVL.

This chain connects TRBV2 to TRBJ1-3; 7 nucleotides align to TRBD1. V shed 4 bases and J 0 bases; nucleotides not matched to a gene: 6. The CDR3 consists of 16 residues. Germline V lookup: CDR1 SNHLY, CDR2 FYNNEI. The CDR3 DNA sequence: TGTGCCAGCAGTGCGGGACAGCGAACCTCTGGAAACACCATATATTTT. Residues: CASSAGQRTSGNTIYF. Based on the CDR3 plus reference TRBV2 and TRBJ1-3, the full variable domain is EPEVTQTPSHQVTQMGQEVILRCVPISNHLYFYWYRQILGQKVEFLVSFYNNEISEKSEIFDDQFSVERPDGSNFTLKIRSTKLEDSAMYFCASSAGQRTSGNTIYFGEGSWLTVV.

V is TRBV7-2 and J is TRBJ2-7; 8 positions match TRBD2. Trimming cost V 1 base and J 6 bases; bases outside gene matches: 8. CDR3 length: 15 amino acids. Looked up from germline, CDR1 is SGHTA and CDR2 is FQGNSA. The CDR3 loop reads CASSLVGTSRREQYF. For the CDR3, the DNA is TGTGCCAGCAGCTTAGTTGGGACTAGTCGTCGCGAGCAGTACTTC. Based on the CDR3 plus reference TRBV7-2 and TRBJ2-7, the full variable domain is GAGVSQSPSNKVTEKGKDVELRCDPISGHTALYWYRQSLGQGLEFLIYFQGNSAPDKSGLPSDRFSAERTGGSVSTLTIQRTQQEDSAVYLCASSLVGTSRREQYFGPGTRLTVT.

This chain uses TRBV18 with TRBJ2-3, with 11 bases lining up with TRBD2. CDR1 and CDR2 (germline): KGHSH, LQKENI. CDR3 size: 19 residues. The V gene end was trimmed by 1 base and the J gene end by 1 base; junction bases not matched to a gene: 10. In DNA form, the CDR3 reads TGTGCCAGCTCACCACTCTCACTAGCGGGAGAAGGTGGCACAGATACGCAGTATTTT. Translating it yields CASSPLSLAGEGGTDTQYF.

This chain links TRBV5-1 with TRBJ2-7; 7 positions match TRBD2. Losses at the gene ends were 0 bases for V and 7 bases for J; bases not matched to a gene: 4. The CDR3 length is 13 residues. Germline V gives CDR1 SGHRS, CDR2 YFSETQ. This CDR3 is CASSLGLAEEQYF. The DNA for the CDR3 is TGCGCCAGCAGCTTGGGTCTAGCGGAGGAGCAGTACTTC.

V usage is TRBV11-2 and J usage is TRBJ2-7; no firm D call. The CDR3 totals 13 residues. The germline V gene encodes CDR1 SGHAT and CDR2 FQNNGV. Trimming removed 2 bases from V and 5 bases from J, with 10 bases in between. This chain's CDR3 is CASSLTHSHEQYF. Written as DNA, the CDR3 is TGTGCCAGCAGCTTAACCCACAGCCACGAGCAGTACTTC.

This clone was seen once. Other DNA sequences of this sample code for an identical CDR3. The rearrangement joins TRBV5-1 to TRBJ1-1; tentative D call: TRBD1 (5 bases). CDR1 is SGHRS, CDR2 YFSETQ, per germline. The CDR3 covers 13 residues. Trimming left V 1 base short and J 2 bases short, with 6 bases between. Here the CDR3 reads CASSLQGNTEAFF. Written as DNA, the CDR3 is TGCGCCAGCAGCTTGCAGGGTAACACTGAAGCTTTCTTT. The variable domain in full, completed from reference TRBV5-1 and TRBJ1-1, reads KAGVTQTPRYLIKTRGQQVTLSCSPISGHRSVSWYQQTPGQGLQFLFEYFSETQRNKGNFPGRFSGRQFSNSRSEMNVSTLELGDSALYLCASSLQGNTEAFFGQGTRLTVV.

V usage is TRBV27 and J usage is TRBJ2-3; 14 bases align to TRBD2. V was clipped by 5 bases and J by 4 bases; unmatched bases: 8. The germline V gene has CDR1 MNHEY and CDR2 SMNVEV (reference sequence). This CDR3 is 17 amino acids long. The CDR3 region is CASSTGTSGSISDTQYF. CDR3 nucleotides: TGTGCCAGCAGTACAGGGACTAGCGGGAGTATCTCAGATACGCAGTATTTT.

The chain combines TRBV3-1 (or the pseudogene TRBV3-2) with TRBJ2-3; D remains unclear. Germline V gene lookup returns CDR1 LGHDT and CDR2 YNNKEL (reference sequence). Trimming stripped 2 bases from V and 3 bases from J, with 6 bases between. CDR3 size: 13 residues. CDR3 nucleotide sequence: TGTGCCAGCAGCCAACCCCTAACAGATACGCAGTATTTT. Its protein product is CASSQPLTDTQYF.

The chain carries TRBV5-1 and TRBJ2-2, with TRBD2 matching 11 bases. J gave up 1 base and V 7 bases, and 3 bases lay outside the gene matches. Germline CDR1 SGHRS, CDR2 YFSETQ. The CDR3 runs to 15 residues. CDR3: CASRLAGMNTGELFF. The CDR3 bases are TGCGCCAGCCGACTAGCGGGAATGAACACCGGGGAGCTGTTTTTT.

This clone was seen only a few times. CDR3 sequence reads: CAWGRDLNQPQHF. DNA of the CDR3: TGTGCCTGGGGCCGGGATTTAAATCAGCCCCAGCATTTT. The chain has TRBV30 and TRBJ1-5; no firm D call. This CDR3 has 13 residues. V gave up 5 bases and J gave up 4 bases, with 12 bases separating them. CDR1 GTSNPN and CDR2 SVGIG come from the germline V gene (reference sequence).

This sequence joins TRBV7-6 and TRBJ2-3, with D hard to call. Trimming stripped 5 bases from V and 2 bases from J, with 11 bases between. From germline, CDR1 is SGHVS and CDR2 FNYEAQ. This CDR3 contains 14 residues. For the CDR3, the DNA is TGTGCCAGCAGCCAAGAAGCTGCCACAGATACGCAGTATTTT. Its translation: CASSQEAATDTQYF.